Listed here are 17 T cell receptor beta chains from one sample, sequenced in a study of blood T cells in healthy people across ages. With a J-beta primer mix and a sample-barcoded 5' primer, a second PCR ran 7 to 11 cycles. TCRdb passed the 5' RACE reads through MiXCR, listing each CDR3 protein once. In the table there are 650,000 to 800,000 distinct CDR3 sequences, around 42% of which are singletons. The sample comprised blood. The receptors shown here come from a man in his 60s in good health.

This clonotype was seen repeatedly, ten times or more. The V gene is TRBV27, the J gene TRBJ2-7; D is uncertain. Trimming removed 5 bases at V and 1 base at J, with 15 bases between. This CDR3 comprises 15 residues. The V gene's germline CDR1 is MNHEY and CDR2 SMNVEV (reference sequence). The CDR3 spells CASSLKSGGSYEQYF. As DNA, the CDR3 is TGTGCCAGCAGTCTAAAGAGTGGTGGGTCCTACGAGCAGTACTTC.

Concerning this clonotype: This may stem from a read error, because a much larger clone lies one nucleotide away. The chain's CDR3 is CASSSSSYSSQPQHF. The CDR3 nucleotides read TGTGCCAGCAGCTCCTCTAGTTATAGCAGTCAGCCCCAGCATTTT. The chain is built from TRBV7-9 and TRBJ1-5; D gene ambiguous. Germline CDR1 reads SEHNR; CDR2 reads FQNEAQ (reference sequence). The CDR3 is 15 amino acids.

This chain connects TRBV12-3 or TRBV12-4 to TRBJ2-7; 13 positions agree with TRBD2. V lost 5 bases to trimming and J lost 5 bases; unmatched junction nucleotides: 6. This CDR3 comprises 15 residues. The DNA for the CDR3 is TGTGCCAGCAGTAAAACGGGACTAGCGGGGCACGAGCAGTACTTC. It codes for CASSKTGLAGHEQYF.

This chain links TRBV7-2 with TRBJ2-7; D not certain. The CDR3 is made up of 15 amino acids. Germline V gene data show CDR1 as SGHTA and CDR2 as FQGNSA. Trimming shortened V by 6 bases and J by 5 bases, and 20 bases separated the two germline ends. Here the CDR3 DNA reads TGTGCCAGCAGGCGAGCAGGAACGGGTAACGACGAGCAGTACTTC. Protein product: CASRRAGTGNDEQYF.

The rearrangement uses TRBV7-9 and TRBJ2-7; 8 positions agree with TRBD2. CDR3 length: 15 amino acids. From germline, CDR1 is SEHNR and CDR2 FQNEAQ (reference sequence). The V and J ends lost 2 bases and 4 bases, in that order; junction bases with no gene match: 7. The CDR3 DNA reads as TGTGCCAGCAGCTTATCGGGGGGGCGAGGTTACGAGCAGTACTTC. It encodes CASSLSGGRGYEQYF.

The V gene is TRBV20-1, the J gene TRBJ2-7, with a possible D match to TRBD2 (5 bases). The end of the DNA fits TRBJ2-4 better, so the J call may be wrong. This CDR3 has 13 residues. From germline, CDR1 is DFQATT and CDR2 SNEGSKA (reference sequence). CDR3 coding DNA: TGCAGTGCTAGAGGCGACGGGGTGAACATTCAGTACTTC. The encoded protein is CSARGDGVNIQYF.

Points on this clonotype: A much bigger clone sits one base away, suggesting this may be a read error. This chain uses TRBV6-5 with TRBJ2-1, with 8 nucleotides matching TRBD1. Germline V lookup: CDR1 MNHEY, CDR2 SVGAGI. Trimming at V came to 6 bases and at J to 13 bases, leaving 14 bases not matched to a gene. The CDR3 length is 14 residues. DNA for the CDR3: TGTGCCAGCAGCCCCAGGGGGCTTAACGGGACCCAGTTCTTC. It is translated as CASSPRGLNGTQFF.

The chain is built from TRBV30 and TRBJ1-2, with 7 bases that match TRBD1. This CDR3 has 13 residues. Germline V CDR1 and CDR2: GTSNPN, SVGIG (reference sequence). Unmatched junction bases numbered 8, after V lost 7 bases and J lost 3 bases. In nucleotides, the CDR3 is TGTGCCTCTAAATACGGGACAGACTATGGCTACACCTTC. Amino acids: CASKYGTDYGYTF.

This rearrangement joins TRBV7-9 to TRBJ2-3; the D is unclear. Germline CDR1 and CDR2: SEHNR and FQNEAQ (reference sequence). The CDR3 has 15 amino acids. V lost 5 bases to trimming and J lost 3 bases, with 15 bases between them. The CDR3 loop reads CASSPQAVPTDTQYF. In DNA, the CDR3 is TGTGCCAGCAGCCCGCAGGCAGTTCCGACAGATACGCAGTATTTT.

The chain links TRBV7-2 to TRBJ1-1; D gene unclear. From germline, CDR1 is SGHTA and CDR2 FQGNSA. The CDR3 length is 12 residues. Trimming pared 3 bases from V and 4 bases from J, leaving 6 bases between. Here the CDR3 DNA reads TGTGCCAGCAGCTTTTTCGGCACTGAAGCTTTCTTT. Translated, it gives CASSFFGTEAFF.

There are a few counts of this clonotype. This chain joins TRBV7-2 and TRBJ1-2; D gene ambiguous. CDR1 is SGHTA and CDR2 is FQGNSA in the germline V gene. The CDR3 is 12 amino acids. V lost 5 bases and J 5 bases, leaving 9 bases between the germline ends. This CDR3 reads CASSPTVYGYTF. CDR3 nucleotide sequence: TGTGCCAGCAGCCCGACTGTTTATGGCTACACCTTC.

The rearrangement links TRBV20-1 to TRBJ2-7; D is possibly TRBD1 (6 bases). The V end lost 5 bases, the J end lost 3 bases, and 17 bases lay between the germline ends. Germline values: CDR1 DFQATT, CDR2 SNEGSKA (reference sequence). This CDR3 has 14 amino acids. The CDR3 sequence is CSAPDSRSRYEQYF. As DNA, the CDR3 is TGCAGTGCTCCGGACAGTCGGAGCCGCTACGAGCAGTACTTC.

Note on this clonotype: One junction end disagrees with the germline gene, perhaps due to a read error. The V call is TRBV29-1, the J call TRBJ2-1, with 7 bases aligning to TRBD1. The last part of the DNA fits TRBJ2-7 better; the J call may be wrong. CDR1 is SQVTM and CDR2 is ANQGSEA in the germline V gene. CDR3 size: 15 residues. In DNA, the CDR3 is TGCGGCGTTCAAGGGACAGTAACGTCCTACAATGAGCAGTACTTC. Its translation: CGVQGTVTSYNEQYF.

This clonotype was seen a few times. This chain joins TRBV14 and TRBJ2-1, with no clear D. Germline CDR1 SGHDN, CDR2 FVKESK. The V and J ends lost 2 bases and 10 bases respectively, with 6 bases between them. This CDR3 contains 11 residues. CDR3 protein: CASSQLGEQFF. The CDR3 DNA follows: TGTGCCAGCAGCCAACTTGGGGAGCAGTTCTTC. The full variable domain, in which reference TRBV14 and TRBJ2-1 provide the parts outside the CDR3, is EAGVTQFPSHSVIEKGQTVTLRCDPISGHDNLYWYRRVMGKEIKFLLHFVKESKQDESGMPNNRFLAERTGGTYSTLKVQPAELEDSGVYFCASSQLGEQFFGPGTRLTVL.

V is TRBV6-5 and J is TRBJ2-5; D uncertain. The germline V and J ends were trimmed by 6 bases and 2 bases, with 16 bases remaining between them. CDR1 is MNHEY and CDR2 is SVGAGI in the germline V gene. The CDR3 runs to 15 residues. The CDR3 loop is CASSPAWSSQETQYF. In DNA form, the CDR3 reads TGTGCCAGCAGCCCTGCGTGGAGCTCACAAGAGACCCAGTACTTC.

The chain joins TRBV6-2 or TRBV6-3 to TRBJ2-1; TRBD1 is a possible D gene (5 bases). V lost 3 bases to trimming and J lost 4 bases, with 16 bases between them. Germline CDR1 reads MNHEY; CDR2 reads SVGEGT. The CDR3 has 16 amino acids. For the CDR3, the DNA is TGTGCCAGCAGTTATCGCGACAGATATTGGTACAATGAGCAGTTCTTC. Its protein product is CASSYRDRYWYNEQFF.

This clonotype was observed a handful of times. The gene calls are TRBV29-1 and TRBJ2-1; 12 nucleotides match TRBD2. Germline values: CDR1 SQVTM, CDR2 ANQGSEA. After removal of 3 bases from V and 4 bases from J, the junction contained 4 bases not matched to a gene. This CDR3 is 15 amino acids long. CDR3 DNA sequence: TGCAGCGTTGACGAGCTAGCGGGGGGGTACAATGAGCAGTTCTTC. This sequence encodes CSVDELAGGYNEQFF.